A single sample gave rise to the 25 T cell receptor beta chains below, sequenced in a study of shared clonotypes between healthy human individuals. Generated by immunoSEQ multiplex PCR, the TCRdb table keeps only in-frame clones and is missing some. The table has some 1.5 million clones, roughly 98% seen once. The source material was naive CD4+ T cells sorted from blood. Noted subset: CD45RA+ positively selected. Every receptor here comes from a man under 40 in good health.

V gene TRBV5-4 combines with J gene TRBJ2-1, with 9 bases lining up with TRBD1. The germline V gene has CDR1 SGHNT and CDR2 YYREEE (reference sequence). CDR3 size: 14 residues. Trimming cost V 4 bases and J 7 bases; bases outside gene matches: 6. For the CDR3, the DNA is TGTGCCAGCAGCGTACCGGGACAGGGAAATGAGCAGTTCTTC. Residues: CASSVPGQGNEQFF.

This chain joins TRBV6-1 and TRBJ1-5, with 9 positions matching TRBD1. The germline V gene encodes CDR1 MNHNS and CDR2 SASEGT. The CDR3 has 15 residues. V trimming: 4 bases; J trimming: 6 bases; junction bases outside the gene matches: 7. CDR3 DNA: TGTGCCAGCAGTGGGTCGACAGGGGGATTTCAGCCCCAGCATTTT. Translation gives CASSGSTGGFQPQHF.

The chain recombines TRBV7-8 with TRBJ2-3; possible D gene TRBD2, 6 bases. V lost 1 base and J lost 0, with 8 bases in between. CDR3 length: 15 residues. The germline V gene has CDR1 SGHVS and CDR2 FQNEAQ. CDR3 DNA: TGTGCCAGCAGCTTAGATGGGACTAGCACAGATACGCAGTATTTT. This codes for CASSLDGTSTDTQYF.

V is TRBV5-6 and J is TRBJ2-7; 13 bases map to TRBD2. The CDR3 runs 14 residues. Germline V gene data show CDR1 as SGHDT and CDR2 as YYEEEE. The ends lost 4 bases at V and 6 bases at J; junction bases unmatched: 4. CDR3 residues: CASSPGLAGFEQYF. CDR3 bases: TGTGCCAGCAGCCCGGGACTAGCGGGATTCGAGCAGTACTTC.

The V and J genes are TRBV28 and TRBJ1-5; D possibly corresponds to TRBD1 (5 bases). Trimming pared 7 bases from V and 2 bases from J, leaving 21 bases between. The CDR3 is 17 amino acids. Germline CDR1 is MDHEN and CDR2 is SYDVKM. The CDR3 reads CASTRLGGGFGNQPQHF. The CDR3 DNA is TGTGCCAGCACCCGATTGGGGGGGGGATTTGGCAATCAGCCCCAGCATTTT.

Regarding this clone: The same CDR3 also results from other DNA sequences found in this sample. The rearrangement links TRBV2 to TRBJ2-7; 14 bases map to TRBD2. The CDR3 totals 15 residues. Germline-derived CDR1 and CDR2 are SNHLY and FYNNEI. The V segment lost 6 bases and the J segment 3 bases; nucleotides outside the gene matches: 4. DNA for the CDR3: TGTGCCAGCAGCCAGGGACTAGCGGGGGTCTACGAGCAGTACTTC. Protein sequence: CASSQGLAGVYEQYF.

V and J are TRBV5-6 and TRBJ1-5; the D gene is possibly TRBD1 (5 bases). The CDR3 spans 15 residues. Trimming took 4 bases from V and 3 from J, leaving 14 bases between them. The germline gives CDR1 SGHDT, CDR2 YYEEEE. CDR3 in DNA: TGTGCCAGCAGCCTGAAAGGGGCTTACAATCAGCCCCAGCATTTT. This encodes CASSLKGAYNQPQHF.

V is TRBV11-2 and J is TRBJ2-1, with 8 bases lining up with TRBD2. V was clipped by 4 bases and J by 3 bases; unmatched bases: 5. Per the germline V gene, CDR1 is SGHAT and CDR2 is FQNNGV. The CDR3 loop spans 15 amino acids. CDR3 loop: CASSWSGGDYNEQFF. The CDR3 DNA is TGTGCCAGCAGCTGGAGCGGGGGAGACTACAATGAGCAGTTCTTC.

The CDR3 region has the DNA TGTGCTAGCGTGGGGACTACCATTGAAGGCGGGGAGCTGTTTTTT. The encoded protein is CASVGTTIEGGELFF. The chain carries TRBV7-9 and TRBJ2-2; 7 nucleotides align to TRBD2. The CDR3 is made up of 15 amino acids. CDR1 is SEHNR, CDR2 FQNEAQ, per germline (reference sequence).

The chain combines TRBV27 with TRBJ2-5, with 9 bases fitting TRBD2. V trimming: 2 bases; J trimming: 4 bases; junction bases outside the gene matches: 11. The CDR3 runs to 17 residues. Germline CDR1 reads MNHEY; CDR2 reads SMNVEV (reference sequence). The DNA for the CDR3 is TGTGCCAGCAGTTTAAGATTTGGGACTAGCCCGATAGAGACCCAGTACTTC. This gives the protein CASSLRFGTSPIETQYF.

The V call is TRBV19, the J call TRBJ2-7; 10 bases map to TRBD1. The CDR3 is 15 residues long. Germline V gives CDR1 LNHDA, CDR2 SQIVND (reference sequence). With 6 bases clipped from V and 2 bases from J, the junction kept 7 bases outside the gene matches. The CDR3 loop reads CASSNPGTGAYEQYF. The CDR3 bases are TGTGCCAGTAGCAACCCCGGGACAGGGGCCTACGAGCAGTACTTC.

This chain connects TRBV10-3 to TRBJ2-1; 10 nucleotides agree with TRBD2. Germline CDR1 and CDR2: ENHRY and SYGVKD. The CDR3 totals 14 residues. Unmatched junction bases numbered 4, after V lost 4 bases and J lost 7 bases. CDR3 loop: CAISASGRRNEQFF. CDR3 nucleotides: TGTGCCATCAGTGCTAGCGGGAGACGGAATGAGCAGTTCTTC.

Concerning this clone: Other DNA variants within this sample encode the same CDR3. V and J are TRBV5-1 and TRBJ1-3; D is undetermined. V lost 4 bases, J lost 0 bases, and 8 bases lay in between. This CDR3 has 14 residues. Looked up from germline, CDR1 is SGHRS and CDR2 is YFSETQ. CDR3 sequence (DNA): TGCGCCAGCAGCAAGGACCTCTCTGGAAACACCATATATTTT. Translating it yields CASSKDLSGNTIYF. The complete variable domain, with remaining parts taken from reference TRBV5-1 and TRBJ1-3, reads KAGVTQTPRYLIKTRGQQVTLSCSPISGHRSVSWYQQTPGQGLQFLFEYFSETQRNKGNFPGRFSGRQFSNSRSEMNVSTLELGDSALYLCASSKDLSGNTIYFGEGSWLTVV.

The chain joins TRBV7-8 to TRBJ2-7; 9 bases align to TRBD2. Germline-derived CDR1 and CDR2 are SGHVS and FQNEAQ. The CDR3 contains 16 residues. V gave up 5 bases and J gave up 3 bases; unmatched junction bases: 11. This CDR3 reads CASSRGTSRNHYEQYF. DNA for the CDR3: TGTGCCAGCAGCCGCGGGACTAGCCGAAACCACTACGAGCAGTACTTC.

The V and J genes are TRBV10-1 and TRBJ2-3; 8 positions agree with TRBD2. The CDR3 spans 18 residues. CDR1 is WNHNN, CDR2 SYGVQD, per germline (reference sequence). The ends lost 0 bases at V and 5 bases at J; junction bases unmatched: 13. CDR3 protein: CASSESGAGGRGIDTQYF. In DNA, the CDR3 is TGCGCCAGCAGTGAGTCAGGGGCGGGAGGCCGAGGAATAGATACGCAGTATTTT.

V usage is TRBV14 and J usage is TRBJ2-2, with 8 nucleotides matching TRBD2. The CDR3 sequence is 18 residues long. V trimming: 2 bases; J trimming: 2 bases; junction bases outside the gene matches: 10. Germline V gene sequence: CDR1 SGHDN, CDR2 FVKESK. Here the CDR3 reads CASSQRLISGTNTGELFF. In nucleotides, the CDR3 is TGTGCCAGCAGCCAACGACTTATTAGCGGGACCAACACCGGGGAGCTGTTTTTT.

The V and J genes are TRBV18 and TRBJ1-1; D ambiguous. Per germline, CDR1 KGHSH and CDR2 LQKENI. Trimming shortened V by 3 bases and J by 1 base, and 9 bases separated the two germline ends. This CDR3 is built from 14 residues. The CDR3 DNA reads TGTGCCAGCTCACCGGTCGCAAAGAACACTGAAGCTTTCTTT. Amino acids: CASSPVAKNTEAFF.

The V call is TRBV6-5, the J call TRBJ2-1; possible D gene TRBD2, 6 bases. The CDR3 has 13 residues. Germline CDR1 MNHEY, CDR2 SVGAGI. V gave up 0 bases and J gave up 14 bases, with 14 bases separating them. DNA of the CDR3: TGTGCCAGCAGTTACTCGGGTAGCCGGGAGAAGTTCTTC. It specifies CASSYSGSREKFF.

The gene calls are TRBV30 and TRBJ1-1; D call uncertain. The CDR3 contains 11 residues. V dropped 5 bases and J dropped 8 bases, with 12 bases sitting between them. CDR1 is GTSNPN, CDR2 SVGIG, per germline (reference sequence). Here the CDR3 reads CAWGGRNEAFF. CDR3 nucleotides: TGTGCCTGGGGCGGACGCAACGAAGCTTTCTTT.

The chain joins TRBV4-2 to TRBJ2-7; 11 nucleotides match TRBD2. CDR3 length: 14 amino acids. Per the germline V gene, CDR1 is LGHNA and CDR2 is YNFKEQ. V gave up 4 bases and J gave up 3 bases; unmatched junction bases: 2. In DNA form, the CDR3 reads TGTGCCAGCAGCCCGACTAGCGGGAACTACGAGCAGTACTTC. As protein: CASSPTSGNYEQYF.

This chain joins TRBV5-1 and TRBJ2-5; 7 bases fit TRBD1. The CDR3 covers 17 residues. V was clipped by 4 bases and J by 0 bases; unmatched bases: 12. Germline V gene data show CDR1 as SGHRS and CDR2 as YFSETQ. CDR3 coding DNA: TGCGCCAGCAGCCCGGGGACAGCAGCACTGTACCAAGAGACCCAGTACTTC. This gives the protein CASSPGTAALYQETQYF.

The gene calls are TRBV28 and TRBJ2-6; 10 bases are a match to TRBD1. CDR3 length: 17 amino acids. In germline, CDR1 is MDHEN, CDR2 SYDVKM. V trimming: 8 bases; J trimming: 0 bases; junction bases outside the gene matches: 7. As DNA, the CDR3 is TGTGCCAGCCAGACAGGGGGCGAACTCTCTGGGGCCAACGTCCTGACTTTC. Translation: CASQTGGELSGANVLTF.

The chain uses TRBV7-2 and TRBJ2-1; 7 bases align to TRBD1. The CDR3 contains 14 residues. Germline V gene data show CDR1 as SGHTA and CDR2 as FQGNSA. After removal of 1 base from V and 9 bases from J, the junction contained 6 bases not matched to a gene. CDR3 nucleotides: TGTGCCAGCAGCTTAGACAGGGGCAGGGGTGAGCAGTTCTTC. As protein: CASSLDRGRGEQFF.

The rearrangement joins TRBV27 to TRBJ2-7; no definite D call. Per germline, CDR1 MNHEY and CDR2 SMNVEV (reference sequence). V was trimmed by 2 bases and J by 7 bases, leaving 12 bases between them. CDR3 size: 13 residues. DNA of the CDR3: TGTGCCAGCAGTTTAGTTAGGTCCGGGGAGCAGTACTTC. Residues: CASSLVRSGEQYF.

V gene TRBV5-1 combines with J gene TRBJ1-2; D call uncertain. Germline V gives CDR1 SGHRS, CDR2 YFSETQ. Trimming removed 0 bases at V and 4 bases at J, with 10 bases between. The CDR3 runs 14 residues. CDR3 sequence (DNA): TGCGCCAGCAGCTTGGATCCGGGCTTCTATGGCTACACCTTC. Translating it yields CASSLDPGFYGYTF.